A single sample gave rise to the 20 T cell receptor beta chains below, sequenced in a study of T-cell reconstitution after alpha-beta-depleted transplantation in children. It was with unique molecular identifiers that the TCRbeta library was prepared. One entry per CDR3 protein results from TCRdb running MiXCR on the PCR reads. The sample records hundreds of thousands of distinct CDR3 sequences, over 15% being singletons. The specimen was PBMCs from the stem cell graft donor, collected from the stem cell graft. These TCRs come from a human donor who donated a stem cell graft to a child with acute myeloid leukemia.

This chain links TRBV11-1 with TRBJ2-2; TRBD2 matches at 14 bases. The CDR3 runs to 18 residues. The J segment lost 5 bases and the V segment lost 5 bases, leaving 10 bases of the junction unmatched. In germline, CDR1 is SGHAT, CDR2 FQDESV (reference sequence). CDR3 sequence reads: CASSPRGTSGGRTGELFF. CDR3 bases: TGTGCCAGCAGCCCGAGAGGGACTAGCGGGGGCAGGACCGGGGAGCTGTTTTTT.

This clonotype was observed a few times. One end of the junction fails to match germline, which may point to a read error. The chain uses TRBV20-1 and TRBJ2-1; D could derive from TRBD1 or TRBD2 (6 bases each). CDR1 is DFQATT, CDR2 SNEGSKA, per germline (reference sequence). The CDR3 spans 16 residues. CDR3 nucleotides: TGCTGTGCTAGAGATCTCTACGGGGGCCGCGCCAATGAGCAGTTCTTC. Residues: CCARDLYGGRANEQFF.

At least ten counts were recorded for this clonotype. The V and J genes are TRBV20-1 and TRBJ1-5, with D perhaps TRBD1 (5 bases). This CDR3 comprises 16 residues. Germline values: CDR1 DFQATT, CDR2 SNEGSKA (reference sequence). Trimming removed 3 bases from V and 0 bases from J, with 15 bases in between. The CDR3 DNA follows: TGCAGTGCTAGGGGTGGGGCAGCGGATAGCAATCAGCCCCAGCATTTT. Encoded protein: CSARGGAADSNQPQHF.

This clonotype was counted at least ten times. The V gene is TRBV9, the J gene TRBJ2-7; no clear D gene. This CDR3 region has 13 residues. Germline-derived CDR1 and CDR2 are SGDLS and YYNGEE. V lost 4 bases to trimming and J lost 3 bases, with 11 bases between them. The chain's CDR3 is CASSFGEDYEQYF. CDR3 DNA sequence: TGTGCCAGCAGCTTCGGTGAGGACTACGAGCAGTACTTC.

This clonotype came up once. The gene calls are TRBV12-3 or TRBV12-4 and TRBJ1-4, with 7 bases aligning to TRBD1. Trimming removed 6 bases from V and 0 bases from J; junction bases left unmatched: 7. This CDR3 is built from 16 residues. CDR3 bases: TGTGCCAGCAGCCCGACAGGGTGGTCAACTAATGAAAAACTGTTTTTT. This translates into CASSPTGWSTNEKLFF.

This clonotype showed up just a few times. The chain is built from TRBV5-6 and TRBJ2-1; D ambiguous. V dropped 4 bases and J dropped 3 bases, with 8 bases sitting between them. From germline, CDR1 is SGHDT and CDR2 YYEEEE. The CDR3 covers 13 residues. Here the CDR3 reads CASSAVGYNEQFF. For the CDR3, the DNA is TGTGCCAGCAGCGCCGTCGGCTACAATGAGCAGTTCTTC.

The chain couples TRBV6-5 to TRBJ1-2, with D uncertain. Per the germline V gene, CDR1 is MNHEY and CDR2 is SVGAGI. CDR3 length equals 15 residues. Trimming shortened V by 0 bases and J by 4 bases, and 12 bases separated the two germline ends. The CDR3 DNA sequence: TGTGCCAGCAGTTACTCCAGGTCGGGCAGCTATGGCTACACCTTC. Its protein is CASSYSRSGSYGYTF.

V is TRBV11-1 and J is TRBJ2-7; no reliable D call. This CDR3 spans 13 amino acids. V was cut by 4 bases and J by 3 bases, with 10 bases left in between. Germline loops: CDR1 SGHAT, CDR2 FQDESV (reference sequence). CDR3 bases: TGTGCCAGCAGCTCAGGTCCCCACTACGAGCAGTACTTC. Its protein is CASSSGPHYEQYF.

This clonotype came up many times. The V call is TRBV20-1, the J call TRBJ2-7; tentative D call: TRBD1 (5 bases). From germline, CDR1 is DFQATT and CDR2 SNEGSKA (reference sequence). Trimming left V 6 bases short and J 0 bases short, with 12 bases between. The CDR3 has 13 residues. The CDR3 region is CSAKQESSYEQYV. The DNA of the CDR3 is TGCAGTGCGAAACAGGAAAGCTCCTACGAGCAGTACGTC.

The J gene is TRBJ1-1, the V gene TRBV18, with unresolved D. V was cut by 6 bases and J by 5 bases, with 10 bases left in between. Looked up from germline, CDR1 is KGHSH and CDR2 is LQKENI. The CDR3 sequence is 12 residues long. The CDR3 bases are TGTGCCAGCTCCAAGGGTTGGACTGAAGCTTTCTTT. Its protein is CASSKGWTEAFF.

This clonotype has a handful of counts. The CDR3 sequence is CASSANQETQYF. The CDR3 region has the DNA TGTGCCAGCAGTGCTAATCAAGAGACCCAGTACTTC. This rearrangement joins TRBV12-3 or TRBV12-4 to TRBJ2-5; D not certain. V was clipped by 5 bases and J by 2 bases, with 6 bases between them. This CDR3 comprises 12 residues.

The chain couples TRBV20-1 to TRBJ1-6; a possible D gene is TRBD1 (5 bases). The length of the CDR3 is 16 residues. Germline CDR1 is DFQATT and CDR2 is SNEGSKA (reference sequence). Trimming removed 0 bases from V and 0 bases from J, with 9 bases in between. CDR3 sequence: CSARDNGASYNSPLHF. The CDR3 nucleotides are TGCAGTGCTAGAGACAACGGGGCCTCCTATAATTCACCCCTCCACTTT.

In this sample, this clonotype turned up a few times. The rearrangement joins TRBV21-1 to TRBJ1-6; the table's D gene call, TRBD1, was not cross checked with the DNA. TRBV21-1 is a pseudogene. The CDR3 runs to 15 residues. As DNA, the CDR3 is TGTGCCAGCAGCCCCCGGCCAGCCAATAATTCACCCCTCCACTTT. This gives the protein CASSPRPANNSPLHF.

The chain carries TRBV6-2 or TRBV6-3 and TRBJ2-2; D is unresolved. The germline gives CDR1 MNHEY, CDR2 SVGEGT. Between the trimmed V and J ends, which lost 2 bases and 2 bases, there was a span of 6 bases. This CDR3 comprises 14 residues. This chain's CDR3 is CASSYVVNTGELFF. Written as DNA, the CDR3 is TGTGCCAGCAGTTACGTCGTAAACACCGGGGAGCTGTTTTTT.

This clonotype was observed at least ten times. V usage is TRBV20-1 and J usage is TRBJ2-5; the D call may be TRBD1 or TRBD2 (5 bases each). Deletions cut 6 bases from V and 4 bases from J, with 12 bases between. The CDR3 length is 12 residues. Germline assignment: CDR1 DFQATT and CDR2 SNEGSKA (reference sequence). In DNA form, the CDR3 reads TGCAGTGCGAAGGGGACGGGAGAGACCCAGTACTTC. Amino acids: CSAKGTGETQYF.

This clonotype was observed a few times. The rearrangement uses TRBV4-2 and TRBJ2-3, with a weak D call TRBD2 (7 bases). V lost 1 base and J lost 2, with 19 bases in between. The CDR3 length is 18 residues. Germline CDR1 is LGHNA and CDR2 is YNFKEQ. CDR3 region: CASSQVGSGGSYTDTQYF. The CDR3 nucleotides read TGTGCCAGCAGCCAAGTCGGCTCGGGGGGCTCCTACACAGATACGCAGTATTTT.

V usage is TRBV12-3 or TRBV12-4 and J usage is TRBJ2-4, with 8 bases identical to TRBD2. The CDR3 consists of 13 residues. V lost 8 bases, J lost 1 base, and 1 base stayed unmatched. Here the CDR3 reads CASRGGAKNIQYF. In nucleotides, the CDR3 is TGTGCCAGCCGGGGGGGGGCCAAAAACATTCAGTACTTC.

The chain recombines TRBV12-3 or TRBV12-4 with TRBJ2-5; D not certain. The CDR3 is 12 residues long. V was cut by 4 bases and J by 7 bases, with 10 bases left in between. The CDR3, as DNA: TGTGCCAGCAGTTCTCAAGGCGGGACCCAGTACTTC. Translated: CASSSQGGTQYF.

There are many counts of this clonotype. The genes are TRBV20-1 and TRBJ1-2; D gene ambiguous. V lost 0 bases to trimming and J lost 4 bases, with 12 bases between them. Germline CDR1 DFQATT, CDR2 SNEGSKA (reference sequence). The CDR3 is 14 amino acids. The CDR3 sequence is CSARDARISYGYTF. CDR3 DNA sequence: TGCAGTGCTAGAGACGCGAGGATCTCCTATGGCTACACCTTC.

This clonotype was observed many times. This rearrangement joins TRBV20-1 to TRBJ2-7; 7 bases are shared with TRBD1. The CDR3 is made up of 13 amino acids. Trimming took 7 bases from V and 0 from J; bases not matched to a gene: 6. Germline CDR1 reads DFQATT; CDR2 reads SNEGSKA (reference sequence). The CDR3 reads CSGRDSSSYEQYV. Written as DNA, the CDR3 is TGCAGTGGAAGGGACAGTAGCTCCTACGAGCAGTACGTC.